This TCR beta chain originates from a study of blood T cell repertoires in COVID-19. Overall study context: Spain, Italy and the United States supplied samples that represented acute and convalescent COVID-19. PBMCs, B-cell-depleted T cells, or T cells provided the cDNA or gDNA that made up the material.

The CDR3 has 14 amino acids. V lost 0 bases and J 3 bases, leaving 8 bases between the germline ends. CDR1 LNHNV and CDR2 YYDKDF come from the germline V gene (reference sequence). In the original processing: Estimated nucleated cell counts came from reference gene primer amplification. The data were produced by immunoSEQ multiplex PCR, yet TCRdb's version contains in-frame clones alone and is incomplete. That table gives V, J and clone size, and the DNA gave D and trimming. The table records 90,000 to 150,000 clones, around three quarters of them present only once. The origin of this receptor is an elderly woman with acute or convalescent COVID-19. The rearrangement uses TRBV15 and TRBJ1-2; D gene unclear. The sequencing input was peripheral blood. CDR3 nucleotide sequence: TGTGCCACCAGCAGAGATCGAACAGACTATGGCTACACCTTC. It specifies CATSRDRTDYGYTF.